Given below is one T cell receptor beta chain in context. The sample belongs to a study of blood T cell repertoires in COVID-19. Study-wide context: Researchers got acute and convalescent COVID-19 samples from the United States, Italy and Spain. PBMCs, B-cell-depleted T cells, or T cells were the source of the cDNA or gDNA that made up the material.

The CDR3 is 20 amino acids. Germline V gene lookup returns CDR1 LNHNV and CDR2 YYDKDF (reference sequence). After removal of 3 bases from V and 3 bases from J, the junction contained 19 bases not matched to a gene. Per the original methods: Amplified reference gene primers provided the basis for estimating nucleated cell counts. Produced via immunoSEQ multiplex PCR; TCRdb's table is partial and in-frame only. V and J calls and clone size follow that table, whereas D and trimming were derived from the DNA. The sample carries about 80,000 clones, 85% recorded once. The sample was peripheral blood. This rearrangement joins TRBV15 to TRBJ2-2; TRBD2 agrees at 7 bases. The receptor's source is an elderly man with active or convalescent COVID-19. CDR3 sequence: CATSSAIRTTSERYTGELFF. The CDR3, as DNA: TGTGCCACCAGCAGCGCTATAAGAACAACTAGCGAAAGATACACCGGGGAGCTGTTTTTT.